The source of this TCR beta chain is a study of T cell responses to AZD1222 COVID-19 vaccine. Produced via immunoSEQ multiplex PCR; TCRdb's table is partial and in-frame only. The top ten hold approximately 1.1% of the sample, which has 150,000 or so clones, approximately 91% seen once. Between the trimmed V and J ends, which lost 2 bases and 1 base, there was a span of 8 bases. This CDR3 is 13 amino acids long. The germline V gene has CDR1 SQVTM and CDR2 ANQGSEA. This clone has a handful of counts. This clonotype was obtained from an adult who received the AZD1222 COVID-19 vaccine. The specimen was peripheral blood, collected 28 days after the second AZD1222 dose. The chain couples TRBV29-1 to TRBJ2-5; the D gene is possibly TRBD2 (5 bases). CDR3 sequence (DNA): TGCAGCGTTGAAACTGGGAGCCAAGAGACCCAGTACTTC. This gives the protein CSVETGSQETQYF.